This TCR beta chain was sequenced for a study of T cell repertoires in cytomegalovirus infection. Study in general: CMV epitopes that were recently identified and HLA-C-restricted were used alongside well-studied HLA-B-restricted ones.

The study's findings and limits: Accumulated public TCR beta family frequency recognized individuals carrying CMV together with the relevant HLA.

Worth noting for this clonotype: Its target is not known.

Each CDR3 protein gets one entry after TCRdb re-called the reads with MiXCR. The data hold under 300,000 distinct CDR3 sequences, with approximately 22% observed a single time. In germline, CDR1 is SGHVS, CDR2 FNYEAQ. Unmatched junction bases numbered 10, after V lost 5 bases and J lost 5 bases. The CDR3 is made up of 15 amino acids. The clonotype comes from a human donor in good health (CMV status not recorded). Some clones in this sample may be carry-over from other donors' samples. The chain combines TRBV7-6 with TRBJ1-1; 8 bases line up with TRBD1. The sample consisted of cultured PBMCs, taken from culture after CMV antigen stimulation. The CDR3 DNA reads TGTGCCAGCAGCGGACGGACAGGGTGGGAGACTGAAGCTTTCTTT. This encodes CASSGRTGWETEAFF.